This T cell receptor (beta chain) was sequenced for a study of tumor and adjacent non-tumor tissue in lung cancer. About this clonotype: An end of the junction differs from the germline gene, which may be a read error.

The template was RNA from unsorted bulk tissue. The library came from three nested PCR rounds adapted from ARM-PCR protocols. TCRdb reanalysed the multiplex PCR reads using MiXCR and keeps one entry per CDR3 protein. The sample includes 200,000 to 250,000 distinct CDR3 sequences, 60% to 85% of them seen just once. The CDR3 sequence is 15 residues long. CDR1 DFQATT and CDR2 SNEGSKA come from the germline V gene (reference sequence). This TCR was sampled from a man aged 55 to 70 with non-small cell lung cancer. The chain has TRBV20-1 and TRBJ2-2, with D maybe TRBD2 (5 bases). Sample: lung tumor tissue. CDR3 residues: CIARVGGAKTGELFF. CDR3 DNA sequence: TGCATTGCTAGAGTTGGAGGCGCAAAGACCGGGGAGCTGTTTTTT.